This passage covers 16 T cell receptor beta chains from one sample sequenced in a study of cytomegalovirus exposure and HLA in healthy donors. Use of 60 Vbeta and 13 Jbeta primers characterized the PCR. Produced via immunoSEQ multiplex PCR; TCRdb's table is partial and in-frame only. This table holds about 120,000 clones, over 75% found once. Sequences were obtained from PBMCs. The receptors derive from a man aged 40-55 years in good health and CMV-seropositive.

Notes on this clone: The sample carries other DNA sequences with the same CDR3. The gene calls are TRBV9 and TRBJ2-7, with 8 bases fitting TRBD1. The CDR3 has 13 residues. Germline V gene lookup returns CDR1 SGDLS and CDR2 YYNGEE. The V gene end was trimmed by 3 bases and the J gene end by 2 bases; junction bases not matched to a gene: 1. The CDR3 here is CASSAQGAYEQYF. The CDR3 DNA follows: TGTGCCAGCAGCGCACAGGGGGCCTACGAGCAGTACTTC.

V usage is TRBV4-1 and J usage is TRBJ1-4; D unclear. The V end lost 1 base, the J end lost 11 bases, and 8 bases lay between the germline ends. The CDR3 totals 12 residues. CDR1 is MGHRA and CDR2 is YSYEKL in the germline V gene. Here the CDR3 DNA reads TGCGCCAGCAGCCAAGTTGGTAGTAAACTGTTTTTT. Its translation is CASSQVGSKLFF.

The genes are TRBV6-1 and TRBJ1-4; no clear D gene. V was shortened by 7 bases and J by 7 bases, with 19 bases between the two germline ends. There are 15 residues in the CDR3. Germline-derived CDR1 and CDR2 are MNHNS and SASEGT. The CDR3 nucleotides are TGTGCCAGCAAAACCGCCCCGGGGAATCGTGAAAAACTGTTTTTT. Encoded protein: CASKTAPGNREKLFF.

The genes are TRBV6-6 and TRBJ2-3, with D possibly matching TRBD2 (6 bases). The V gene lost 7 bases and the J gene lost 0 bases, with 8 bases spanning the gap. CDR3 size: 13 residues. Germline V gene sequence: CDR1 MNHNY, CDR2 SVGAGI (reference sequence). CDR3 loop: CASTGESTDTQYF. The CDR3 DNA reads as TGTGCCAGCACGGGGGAGAGCACAGATACGCAGTATTTT.

The chain joins TRBV5-1 to TRBJ2-5; 8 nucleotides match TRBD1. The CDR3 has 14 amino acids. V was clipped by 1 base and J by 4 bases; unmatched bases: 3. The V gene's germline CDR1 is SGHRS and CDR2 YFSETQ. In nucleotides, the CDR3 is TGCGCCAGCAGCTTGTCAGGGGGCCTAGAGACCCAGTACTTC. It yields the protein CASSLSGGLETQYF.

In its sample, this clone was seen once. The chain recombines TRBV5-4 with TRBJ2-2, with unresolved D. The CDR3 has 14 amino acids. Germline assignment: CDR1 SGHNT and CDR2 YYREEE (reference sequence). V was shortened by 0 bases and J by 6 bases, with 9 bases between the two germline ends. The CDR3 DNA sequence: TGTGCCAGCAGCTTGGCCGCGGTAGCCGGGGAGCTGTTTTTT. Translating gives CASSLAAVAGELFF.

The chain is built from TRBV4-3 and TRBJ2-2, with D tentatively TRBD1 (6 bases). This CDR3 is built from 15 residues. The V gene lost 6 bases and the J gene lost 4 bases, with 15 bases spanning the gap. CDR1 LGHNA and CDR2 YSLEER come from the germline V gene. The CDR3 is CASRPQGRTTGELFF. CDR3 DNA sequence: TGCGCCAGCAGACCCCAGGGGCGAACCACCGGGGAGCTGTTTTTT.

This clone was detected once. This chain uses TRBV2 with TRBJ2-1; 7 nucleotides line up with TRBD1. V shed 6 bases and J 4 bases; nucleotides not matched to a gene: 9. There are 15 residues in the CDR3. CDR1 and CDR2 (germline): SNHLY, FYNNEI. Here the CDR3 reads CASSPTGAAYNEQFF. In DNA form, the CDR3 reads TGTGCCAGCAGCCCAACAGGGGCTGCTTACAATGAGCAGTTCTTC.

Only a few counts were recorded for this clone. The chain has TRBV9 and TRBJ2-3; 7 nucleotides agree with TRBD2. This CDR3 has 15 residues. V gave up 6 bases and J gave up 4 bases; unmatched junction bases: 11. Per germline, CDR1 SGDLS and CDR2 YYNGEE. In DNA, the CDR3 is TGTGCCAGCACCCAGAAAAGCGGGGATTCAGATACGCAGTATTTT. This sequence encodes CASTQKSGDSDTQYF.

The rearrangement links TRBV18 to TRBJ1-5; the D gene is possibly TRBD1 (5 bases). The V end was cut by 6 bases, the J end by 5 bases, with 26 bases between. Per the germline V gene, CDR1 is KGHSH and CDR2 is LQKENI. The CDR3 sequence is 18 residues long. As DNA, the CDR3 is TGTGCCAGCTCCTCAACGCGGCAGGGCTTAGGTGCGCATCAGCCCCAGCATTTT. Its translation: CASSSTRQGLGAHQPQHF.

The chain joins TRBV4-3 to TRBJ2-7; 9 bases are shared with TRBD1. V was clipped by 0 bases and J by 11 bases; unmatched bases: 8. There are 14 residues in the CDR3. In germline, CDR1 is LGHNA, CDR2 YSLEER. The CDR3 nucleotides read TGCGCCAGCAGCCAAGAACACGGGACAGGGCGAAAGTACTTC. Protein: CASSQEHGTGRKYF.

This rearrangement joins TRBV21-1 to TRBJ1-5. TRBV21-1 is an annotated pseudogene. The CDR3 runs to 13 residues. CDR3 nucleotide sequence: TGTGCCAGCACCTACCGGGAGGAGGGACCCCAGCATTTT. It is translated as CASTYREEGPQHF.

Comment on this clone: The sample carries other DNA sequences with the same CDR3. The chain carries TRBV5-1 and TRBJ2-5; weak D call: TRBD2 (7 bases). This CDR3 spans 15 amino acids. Germline assignment: CDR1 SGHRS and CDR2 YFSETQ. Trimming cost V 0 bases and J 2 bases, with 11 bases left between them. For the CDR3, the DNA is TGCGCCAGCAGCTTGGGGGGGGGCGTGCAAGAGACCCAGTACTTC. This codes for CASSLGGGVQETQYF.

This clone was observed a few times. The genes are TRBV27 and TRBJ2-7; 10 bases match TRBD2. With 4 bases clipped from V and 0 bases from J, the junction kept 6 bases outside the gene matches. The CDR3 extends over 16 amino acids. Germline lookup yields CDR1 MNHEY and CDR2 SMNVEV (reference sequence). The CDR3 DNA sequence: TGTGCCAGCAGTTCCGGACTAGCGGACCTCTCCTACGAGCAGTACTTC. Translation: CASSSGLADLSYEQYF.

The CDR3 region is CASSRSGNYEQYF. The CDR3 bases are TGCGCCAGCAGCCGAAGCGGGAACTACGAGCAGTACTTC. The rearrangement links TRBV4-1 to TRBJ2-7; TRBD2 aligns across 7 bases. V lost 4 bases and J lost 3; bases outside the gene matches: 3. This CDR3 is built from 13 residues. CDR1 is MGHRA, CDR2 YSYEKL, per germline.

The chain uses TRBV6-4 and TRBJ1-5, with D perhaps TRBD1 (5 bases). V lost 6 bases and J 5 bases, leaving 11 bases between the germline ends. Germline CDR1 MRHNA, CDR2 SNTAGT. The CDR3 is 13 residues long. The CDR3 protein is CASRGAADQPQHF. CDR3 DNA: TGTGCCAGCAGAGGGGCGGCGGATCAGCCCCAGCATTTT.